This record concerns one TCR beta chain sequence. What it binds is not known. This CDR3 is 18 amino acids long. The V and J ends lost 2 bases and 2 bases, in that order; junction bases with no gene match: 12. Per germline, CDR1 SGHAT and CDR2 FQNNGV. The PCR used 60 Vbeta and 13 Jbeta primers. Produced via immunoSEQ multiplex PCR; TCRdb's table is partial and in-frame only. Counted here are some 97,000 clones, 84% occurring once; the ten biggest clones make up about 1.1%. This record comes from a study of cytomegalovirus exposure and HLA in healthy donors. Regarding the study as a whole: Under in vitro conditions, a few CMV-associated chains were confirmed as specific for CMV antigens. In an earlier analysis, in some 600 donors, most V segments appeared productive either ~87% or ~30% of the time. Presence/absence analyses assumed roughly uniform sequencing depth across donors, which may not hold.

This TCR was sampled from a woman between 18 and 29 years old in good health and CMV-seronegative. Sequencing was carried out using PBMCs. V and J are TRBV11-2 and TRBJ1-1, with 9 nucleotides matching TRBD1. The CDR3 nucleotides are TGTGCCAGCAGCTTACTTAGGACAGGGGCCTATTATAACACTGAAGCTTTCTTT. This codes for CASSLLRTGAYYNTEAFF.